This T cell receptor beta chain was sequenced for a study of T-cell reconstitution after alpha-beta-depleted transplantation in children. This clonotype showed up many times. Preparation of the TCRbeta library was carried out with unique molecular identifiers. TCRdb recomputed calls from the PCR reads with MiXCR, one row per CDR3 protein. The sample lists some 240,000 distinct CDR3 sequences; around 11% were seen once. The CDR3 spans 13 residues. Germline V gene sequence: CDR1 SGHRS, CDR2 YFSETQ. The V gene lost 0 bases and the J gene lost 2 bases, with 5 bases spanning the gap. The chain recombines TRBV5-1 with TRBJ1-1; D is undetermined. The sequence came from a human donor who donated a stem cell graft to a child with acute lymphoblastic leukemia. Sequenced here: PBMCs from the stem cell graft donor, sampled from the stem cell graft. Here the CDR3 reads CASSLEPNTEAFF. The CDR3 region has the DNA TGCGCCAGCAGCTTGGAACCCAACACTGAAGCTTTCTTT.